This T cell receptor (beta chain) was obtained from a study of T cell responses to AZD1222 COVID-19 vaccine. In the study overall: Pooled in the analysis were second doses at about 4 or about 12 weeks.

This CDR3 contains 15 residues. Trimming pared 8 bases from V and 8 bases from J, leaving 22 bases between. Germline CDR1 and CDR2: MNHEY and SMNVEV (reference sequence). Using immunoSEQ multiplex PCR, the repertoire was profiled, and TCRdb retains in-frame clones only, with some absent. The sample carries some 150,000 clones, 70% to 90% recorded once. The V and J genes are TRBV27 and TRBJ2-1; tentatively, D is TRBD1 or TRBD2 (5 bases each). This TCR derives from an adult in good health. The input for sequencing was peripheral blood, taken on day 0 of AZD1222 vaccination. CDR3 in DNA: TGTGCCAGCTTATCCGTCCGGGACGGTAGGGATGAGCAGTTCTTC. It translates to CASLSVRDGRDEQFF.